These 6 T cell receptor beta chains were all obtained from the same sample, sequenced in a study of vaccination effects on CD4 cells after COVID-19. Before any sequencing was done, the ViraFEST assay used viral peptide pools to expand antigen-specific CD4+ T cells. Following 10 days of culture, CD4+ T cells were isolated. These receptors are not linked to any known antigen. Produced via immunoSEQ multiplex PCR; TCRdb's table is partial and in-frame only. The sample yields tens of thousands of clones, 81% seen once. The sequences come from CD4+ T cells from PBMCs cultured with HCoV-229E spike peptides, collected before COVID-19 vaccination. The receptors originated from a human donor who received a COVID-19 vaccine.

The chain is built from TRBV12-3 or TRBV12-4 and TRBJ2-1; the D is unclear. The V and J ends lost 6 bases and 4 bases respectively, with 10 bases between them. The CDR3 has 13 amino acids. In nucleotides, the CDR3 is TGTGCCAGCAGCGTGAACCTTTACAATGAGCAGTTCTTC. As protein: CASSVNLYNEQFF.

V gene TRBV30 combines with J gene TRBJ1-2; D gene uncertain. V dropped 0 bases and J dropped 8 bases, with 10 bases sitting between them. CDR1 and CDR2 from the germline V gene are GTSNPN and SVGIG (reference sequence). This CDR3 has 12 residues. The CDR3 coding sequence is TGTGCCTGGAGTGTAGCTCTGGGCGGCTACACCTTC. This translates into CAWSVALGGYTF.

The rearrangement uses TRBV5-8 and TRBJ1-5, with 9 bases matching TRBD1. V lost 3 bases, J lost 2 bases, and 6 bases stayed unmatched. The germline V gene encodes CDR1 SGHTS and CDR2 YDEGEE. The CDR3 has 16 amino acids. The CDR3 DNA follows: TGTGCCAGCAGCTCGGGACAGGGTCGGGGCAATCAGCCCCAGCATTTT. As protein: CASSSGQGRGNQPQHF.

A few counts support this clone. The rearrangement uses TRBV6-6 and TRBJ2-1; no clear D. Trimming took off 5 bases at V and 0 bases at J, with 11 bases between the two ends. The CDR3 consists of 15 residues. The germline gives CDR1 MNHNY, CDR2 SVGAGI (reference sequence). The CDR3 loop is CASSPPGSSYNEQFF. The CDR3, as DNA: TGTGCCAGCAGTCCCCCAGGTTCCTCCTACAATGAGCAGTTCTTC.

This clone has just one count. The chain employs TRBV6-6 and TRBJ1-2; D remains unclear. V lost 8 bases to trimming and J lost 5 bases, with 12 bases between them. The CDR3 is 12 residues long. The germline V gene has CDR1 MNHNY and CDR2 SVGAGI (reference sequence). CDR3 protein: CASGEQTYGYTF. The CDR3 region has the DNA TGTGCCAGCGGGGAACAAACTTATGGCTACACCTTC.

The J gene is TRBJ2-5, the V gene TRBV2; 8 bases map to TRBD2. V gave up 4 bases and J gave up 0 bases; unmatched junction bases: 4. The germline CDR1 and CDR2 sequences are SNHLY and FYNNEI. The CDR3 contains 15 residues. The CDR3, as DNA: TGTGCCAGCAGTGGGGTAGCGGGGAACCAAGAGACCCAGTACTTC. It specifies CASSGVAGNQETQYF.